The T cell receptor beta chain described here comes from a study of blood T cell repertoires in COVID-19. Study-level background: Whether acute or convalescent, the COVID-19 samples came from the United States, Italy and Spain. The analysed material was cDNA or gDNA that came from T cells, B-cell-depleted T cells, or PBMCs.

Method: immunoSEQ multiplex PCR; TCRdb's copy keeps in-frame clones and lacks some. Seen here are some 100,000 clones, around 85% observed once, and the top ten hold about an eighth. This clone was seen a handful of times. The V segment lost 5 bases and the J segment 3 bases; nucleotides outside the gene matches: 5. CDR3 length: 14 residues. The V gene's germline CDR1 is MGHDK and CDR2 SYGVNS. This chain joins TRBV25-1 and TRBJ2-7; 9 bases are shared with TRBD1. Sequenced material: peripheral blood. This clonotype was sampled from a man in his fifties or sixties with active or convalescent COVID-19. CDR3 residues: CASSTGQGLYEQYF. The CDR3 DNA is TGTGCCAGCAGTACGGGACAGGGTCTCTACGAGCAGTACTTC.